This TCR beta chain was found in a study of blood T cell repertoires in COVID-19. TCRdb's copy holds only in-frame clones and misses some; the assay was immunoSEQ multiplex PCR. The profile shows around 300,000 clones, about 90% of them singletons. This CDR3 has 15 residues. CDR1 is LNHNV, CDR2 YYDKDF, per germline (reference sequence). V shed 6 bases and J 0 bases; nucleotides not matched to a gene: 6. Sequenced: PBMCs or T cells enriched from blood (not recorded which). The sequence was obtained from a woman younger than 45 who had recovered from COVID-19. J is TRBJ2-5 and V is TRBV15, with 8 bases identical to TRBD1. For the CDR3, the DNA is TGTGCCACCAGTCCGGACAGGGCGAACCAAGAGACCCAGTACTTC. Protein product: CATSPDRANQETQYF.